This T cell receptor beta chain originates from a study of T cells in tuberculosis. General study findings and limits: The stringent gate may have excluded weak CD1B-GMM tetramer binders.

Sequenced by immunoSEQ multiplex PCR; TCRdb stores in-frame clones only, minus some. Among tens of thousands of clones, under 95% were seen once, and the ten largest hold approximately 2%. After thawing and overnight rest, PBMC were stained with GMM-loaded CD1B tetramer, viability dye and anti-CD3 for sorting. The lipid loaded on the CD1B tetramers was C32 glucose monomycolate from Rhodococcus equi. Before cryopreservation, the sorted PBMC lost their CD14-expressing monocytes. About 100,000 tetramer-negative cells were sorted from each donor. The CDR3 is 12 residues long. V lost 7 bases and J 8 bases, leaving 9 bases between the germline ends. Looked up from germline, CDR1 is MDHEN and CDR2 is SYDVKM.

Input material: CD1b-GMM tetramer-negative cells sorted from PBMCs. The source of this sequence is an adult woman with latent tuberculosis. The gene calls are TRBV28 and TRBJ1-6; no reliable D call. In DNA, the CDR3 is TGTGCCAGCAAATACGGGGATTCACCCCTCCACTTT. The encoded protein is CASKYGDSPLHF.